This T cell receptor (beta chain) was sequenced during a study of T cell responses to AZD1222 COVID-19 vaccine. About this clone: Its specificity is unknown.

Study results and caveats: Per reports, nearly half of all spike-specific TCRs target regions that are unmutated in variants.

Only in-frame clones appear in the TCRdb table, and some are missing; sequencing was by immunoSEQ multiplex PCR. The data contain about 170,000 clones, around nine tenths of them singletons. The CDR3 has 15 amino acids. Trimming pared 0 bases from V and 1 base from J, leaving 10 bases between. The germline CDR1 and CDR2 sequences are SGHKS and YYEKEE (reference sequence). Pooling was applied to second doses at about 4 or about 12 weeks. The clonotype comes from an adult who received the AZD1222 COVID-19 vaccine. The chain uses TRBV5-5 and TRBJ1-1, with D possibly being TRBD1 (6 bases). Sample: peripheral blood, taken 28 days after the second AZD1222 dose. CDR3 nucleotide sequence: TGTGCCAGCAGCTTGGAGCAGGGGACGAACACTGAAGCTTTCTTT. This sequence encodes CASSLEQGTNTEAFF.